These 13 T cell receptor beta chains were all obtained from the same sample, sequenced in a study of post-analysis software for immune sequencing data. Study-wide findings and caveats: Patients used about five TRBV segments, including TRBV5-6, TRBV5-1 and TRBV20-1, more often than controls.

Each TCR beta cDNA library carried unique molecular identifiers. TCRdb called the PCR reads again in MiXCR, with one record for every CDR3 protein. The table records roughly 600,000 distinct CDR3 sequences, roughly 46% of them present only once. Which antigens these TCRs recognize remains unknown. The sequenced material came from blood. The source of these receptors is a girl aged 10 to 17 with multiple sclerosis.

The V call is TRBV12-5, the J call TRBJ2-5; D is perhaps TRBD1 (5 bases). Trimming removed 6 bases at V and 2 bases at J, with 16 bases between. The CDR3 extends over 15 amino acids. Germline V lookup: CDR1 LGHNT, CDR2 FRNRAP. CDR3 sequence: CASGLYLGPQETQYF. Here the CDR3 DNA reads TGTGCTAGTGGCCTCTATCTGGGGCCGCAAGAGACCCAGTACTTC.

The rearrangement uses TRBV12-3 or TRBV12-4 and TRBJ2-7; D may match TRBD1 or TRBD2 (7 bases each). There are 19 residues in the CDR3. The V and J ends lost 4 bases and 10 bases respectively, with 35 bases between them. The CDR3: CASSSPGASGGGSFLAQYF. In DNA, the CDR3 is TGTGCCAGCAGTTCCCCCGGGGCTAGCGGAGGGGGCAGCTTTTTGGCCCAGTACTTC.

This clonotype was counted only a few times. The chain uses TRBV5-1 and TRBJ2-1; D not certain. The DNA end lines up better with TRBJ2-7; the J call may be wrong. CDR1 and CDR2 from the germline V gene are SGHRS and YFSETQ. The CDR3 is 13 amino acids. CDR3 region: CASSLVSYNEQYF. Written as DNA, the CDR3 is TGCGCCAGCAGCTTGGTCTCCTACAATGAGCAGTACTTC.

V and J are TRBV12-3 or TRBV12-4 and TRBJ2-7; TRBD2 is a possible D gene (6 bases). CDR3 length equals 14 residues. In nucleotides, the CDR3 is TGTGAAACTTTTGGGACTGGGGAATCCTACGAGCAGTACTTC. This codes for CETFGTGESYEQYF.

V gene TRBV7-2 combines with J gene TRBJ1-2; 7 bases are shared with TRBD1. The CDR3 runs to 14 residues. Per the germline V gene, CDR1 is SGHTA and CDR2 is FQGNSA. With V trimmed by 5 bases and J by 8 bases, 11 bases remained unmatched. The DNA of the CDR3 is TGTGCCAGCAGCCCAGGAGTGGACAGGCTGGGCTACACCTTC. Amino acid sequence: CASSPGVDRLGYTF.

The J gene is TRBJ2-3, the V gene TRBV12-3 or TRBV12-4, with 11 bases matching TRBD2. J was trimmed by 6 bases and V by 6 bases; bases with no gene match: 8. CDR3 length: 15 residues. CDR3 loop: CASSPTSGAGDTQYF. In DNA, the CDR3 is TGTGCCAGCAGCCCGACTAGCGGGGCCGGTGATACGCAGTATTTT.

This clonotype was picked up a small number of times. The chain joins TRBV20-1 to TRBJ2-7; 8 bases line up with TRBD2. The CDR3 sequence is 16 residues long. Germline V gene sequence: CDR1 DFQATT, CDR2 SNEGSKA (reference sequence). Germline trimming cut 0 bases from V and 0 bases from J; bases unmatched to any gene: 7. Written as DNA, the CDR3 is TGCAGTGCTAGAGATCGGAGTAGCGGGGCCTCCTACGAGCAGTACTTC. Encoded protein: CSARDRSSGASYEQYF.

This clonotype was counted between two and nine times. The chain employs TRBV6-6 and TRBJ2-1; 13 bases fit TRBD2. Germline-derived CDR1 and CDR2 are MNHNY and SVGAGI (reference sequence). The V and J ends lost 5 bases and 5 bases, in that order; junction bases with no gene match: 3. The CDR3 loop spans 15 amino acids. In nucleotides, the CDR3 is TGTGCCAGCAGTAGAGGGACTAGCGGGGACAATGAGCAGTTCTTC. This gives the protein CASSRGTSGDNEQFF.

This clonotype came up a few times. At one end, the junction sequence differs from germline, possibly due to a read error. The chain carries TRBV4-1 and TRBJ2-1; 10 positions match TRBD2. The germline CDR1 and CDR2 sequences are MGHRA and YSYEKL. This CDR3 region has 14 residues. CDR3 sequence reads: CAIVRPGLATEEFF. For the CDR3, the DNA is TGCGCCATCGTCCGTCCGGGACTAGCGACTGAGGAGTTCTTC.

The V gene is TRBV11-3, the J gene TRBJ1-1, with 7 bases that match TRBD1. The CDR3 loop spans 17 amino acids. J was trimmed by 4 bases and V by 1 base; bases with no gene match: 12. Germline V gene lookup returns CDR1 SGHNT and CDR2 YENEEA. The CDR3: CASSLAGQEGRGTEAFF. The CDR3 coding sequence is TGTGCCAGCAGCTTAGCCGGACAGGAGGGACGTGGCACTGAAGCTTTCTTT.

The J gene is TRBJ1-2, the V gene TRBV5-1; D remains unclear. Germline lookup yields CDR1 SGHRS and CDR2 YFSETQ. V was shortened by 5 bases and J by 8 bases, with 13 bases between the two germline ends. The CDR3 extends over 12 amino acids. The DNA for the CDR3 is TGCGCCAGCAGTGAGTCAGGCTACGGCTACACCTTC. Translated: CASSESGYGYTF.

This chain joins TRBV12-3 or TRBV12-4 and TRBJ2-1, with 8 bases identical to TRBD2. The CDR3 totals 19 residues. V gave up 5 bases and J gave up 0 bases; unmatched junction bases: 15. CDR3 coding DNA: TGTGCCAGCAGTGGGCCCGGGCTAGCGGGTGTTAGCTCCTACAATGAGCAGTTCTTC. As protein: CASSGPGLAGVSSYNEQFF.

For the CDR3, the DNA is TGCGCCAGCAGCCTCCCACTCAGGCGGGGGGACAGGGTGGATTCACCCCTCCACTTT. This translates into CASSLPLRRGDRVDSPLHF. The rearrangement uses TRBV4-1 and TRBJ1-6; 9 positions match TRBD1. The CDR3 totals 19 residues. Germline V gene lookup returns CDR1 MGHRA and CDR2 YSYEKL. Unmatched junction bases numbered 18, after V lost 4 bases and J lost 8 bases.